This TCR beta chain was identified in a study of molecular identifiers for immune sequencing clone quantification. Study-wide context: Five portions were made in replicates from RNA of roughly 20,000 or 100,000 naive CD8 cells, and four underwent sequencing. Study-wide results and caveats: Identical barcode-sharing TCR molecules could lead to underestimated sizes for highly expanded clones.

This clonotype was observed many times. The antigen is not known. Trimming at V came to 1 base and at J to 6 bases, leaving 3 bases not matched to a gene. CDR3 length: 14 residues. Germline CDR1 is SGHVS and CDR2 is FNYEAQ. TCRdb itself ran the PCR reads through MiXCR, one entry per CDR3 protein. The table lists some 680,000 distinct CDR3 sequences, 25% of them singletons. The clonotype comes from a human donor in good health. Some libraries in this study had Jurkat cell RNA spiked in. Input material: naive CD8+ T cells from blood, with Jurkat cell RNA spiked in. Described subset: FACS-sorted CD8+CD4-CCR7+CD45RA+ naive T cells. The chain has TRBV7-6 and TRBJ1-5; 7 positions match TRBD1. The DNA of the CDR3 is TGTGCCAGCAGCTTAGGAGGGGGCGGTCAGCCCCAGCATTTT. It encodes CASSLGGGGQPQHF.